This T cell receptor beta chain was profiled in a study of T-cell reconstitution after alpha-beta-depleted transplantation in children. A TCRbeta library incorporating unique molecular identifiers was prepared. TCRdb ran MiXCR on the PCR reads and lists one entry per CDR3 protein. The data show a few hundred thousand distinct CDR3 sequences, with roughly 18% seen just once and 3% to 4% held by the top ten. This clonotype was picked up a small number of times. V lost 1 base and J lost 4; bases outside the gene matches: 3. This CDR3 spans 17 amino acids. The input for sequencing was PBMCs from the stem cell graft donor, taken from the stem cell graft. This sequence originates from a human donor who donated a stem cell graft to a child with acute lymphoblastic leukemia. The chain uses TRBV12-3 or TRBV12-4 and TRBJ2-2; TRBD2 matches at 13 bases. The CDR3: CASSLEGLAGSTGELFF. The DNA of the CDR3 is TGTGCCAGCAGTTTAGAGGGACTAGCGGGGAGCACCGGGGAGCTGTTTTTT.